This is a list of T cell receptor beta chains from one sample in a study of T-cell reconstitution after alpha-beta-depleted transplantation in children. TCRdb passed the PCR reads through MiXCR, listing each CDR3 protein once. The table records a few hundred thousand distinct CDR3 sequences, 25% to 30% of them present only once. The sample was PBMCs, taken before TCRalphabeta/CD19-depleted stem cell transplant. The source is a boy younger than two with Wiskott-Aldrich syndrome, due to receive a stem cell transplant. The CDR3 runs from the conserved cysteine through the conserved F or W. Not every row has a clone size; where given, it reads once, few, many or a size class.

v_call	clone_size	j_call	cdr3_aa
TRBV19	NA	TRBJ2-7	CASSIRDRTYEQYF
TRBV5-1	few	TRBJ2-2	CASRFGGSGELFF
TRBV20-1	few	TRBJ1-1	CSASTGRNTEAFF
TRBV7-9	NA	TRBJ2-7	CASSQGTSGTLPYEQYF
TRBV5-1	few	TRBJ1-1	CASSLAVQGIEAFF
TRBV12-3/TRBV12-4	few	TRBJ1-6	CASSDGQRGPSTPLHF
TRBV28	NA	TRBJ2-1	CASSLAVRSSYNEQFF
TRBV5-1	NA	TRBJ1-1	CASSLAPRGTEAFF
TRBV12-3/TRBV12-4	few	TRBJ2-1	CASRTTPSGKGEQFF
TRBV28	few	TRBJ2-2	CASRPGGTGELFF
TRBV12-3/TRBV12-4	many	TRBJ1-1	CASSLALGGTEAFF
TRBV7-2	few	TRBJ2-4	CASSHAKNIQYF
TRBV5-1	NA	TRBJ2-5	CASSQLTGPQETQYF
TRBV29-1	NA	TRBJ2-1	CSVVGTWGLAGNEQFF
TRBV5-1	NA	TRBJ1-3	CASSLAASRSGNTIYF
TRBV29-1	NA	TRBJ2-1	CSVEDQSGENYNEQFF
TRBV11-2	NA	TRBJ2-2	CASSLFRSTGELFF
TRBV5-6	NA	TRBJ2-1	CASSLFTRGTYNEQFF
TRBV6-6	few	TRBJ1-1	CASRRGTGTEAFF
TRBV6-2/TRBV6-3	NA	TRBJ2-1	CASRPPGLAGYNEQFF
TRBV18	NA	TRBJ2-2	CASSPPLGVNTGELFF
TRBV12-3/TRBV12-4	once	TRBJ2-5	CASSLGANYQETQYF
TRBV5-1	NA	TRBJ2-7	CASSLSGQGFSSYEQYF
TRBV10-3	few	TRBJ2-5	CAISERGLAGQETQYF
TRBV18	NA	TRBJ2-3	CASSPRETLASTDTQYF
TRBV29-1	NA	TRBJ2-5	CSVGQGKETQYF
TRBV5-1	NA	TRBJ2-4	CASSLRGGTKNIQYF
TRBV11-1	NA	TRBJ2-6	CASSLRTSQANVLTF
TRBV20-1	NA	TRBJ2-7	CSARDRRGIAYEQYF
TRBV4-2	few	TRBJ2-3	CASSQGKFTDTQYF
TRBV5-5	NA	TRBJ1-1	CASSFVPPEAFF
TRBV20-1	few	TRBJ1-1	CSAEPGGTEAFF
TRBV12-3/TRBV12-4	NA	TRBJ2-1	CASSTSVSSYNEQFF
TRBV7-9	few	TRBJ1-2	CASSSGRGANYGYTF
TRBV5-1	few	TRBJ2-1	CASSLGLIHEQFF
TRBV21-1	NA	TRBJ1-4	CASSGSGQLF
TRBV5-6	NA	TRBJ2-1	CASSFPGAPNEQFF
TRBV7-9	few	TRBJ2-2	CASSPSRAGGTGELFF
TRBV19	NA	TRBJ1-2	CASINYGYTF
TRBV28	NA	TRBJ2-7	CASSSIETYSYEQYF
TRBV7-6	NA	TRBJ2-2	CASSQIPPQGANTGELFF
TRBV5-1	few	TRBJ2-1	CASSTGLAGGPRFNEQFF
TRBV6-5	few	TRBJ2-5	CASTSHPGLEETQYF
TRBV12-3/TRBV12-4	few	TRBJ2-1	CASSLVAGGLGEQFF
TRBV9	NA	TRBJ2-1	CASSVGGRERHNEQFF